Presented here are 5 T cell receptor beta chains from one specimen sequenced in a study of graft-versus-host responses after intestinal transplantation (TCRdb year 2021). These receptors' antigens are unknown. Libraries were built with the immunoSEQ multiplex PCR assay. TCRdb mirrors the immuneACCESS table, restricted to in-frame sequences. Some clones are absent from its copies; in checked studies, under half trace to an unresolved V gene, and the reason for the others is unknown. This sample gives about 120,000 clones in total; about 95% of them show up just once. Of the sample, over 2.5% is held by the ten largest clones. Read against the paper, the sample's time point label means: cells obtained before transplantation from donor or recipient. The sample consisted of unstimulated CD8+ T cells sorted from spleen or lymph node cells, taken before intestinal transplant. These receptors all stem from a human donor who received an intestinal transplant.

The chain has TRBV6-1 and TRBJ1-4; 8 bases agree with TRBD1. The trim removed 5 bases at V and 6 bases at J, leaving 8 bases unmatched. The CDR3 contains 15 residues. From germline, CDR1 is MNHNS and CDR2 SASEGT. This CDR3 is CASSRGGQAYEKLFF. DNA of the CDR3: TGTGCCAGCAGTCGGGGGGGACAGGCCTATGAAAAACTGTTTTTT.

This clone was seen just once. The rearrangement joins TRBV5-1 to TRBJ2-1; TRBD2 matches at 9 bases. V trimming: 0 bases; J trimming: 6 bases; junction bases outside the gene matches: 7. The CDR3 covers 16 residues. CDR1 SGHRS and CDR2 YFSETQ come from the germline V gene. CDR3 coding DNA: TGCGCCAGCAGCTTGGTTGTTAGCGGGAGAGGCAATGAGCAGTTCTTC. This encodes CASSLVVSGRGNEQFF.

The chain has TRBV9 and TRBJ2-5; perhaps TRBD1 as D (6 bases). Per the germline V gene, CDR1 is SGDLS and CDR2 is YYNGEE. Between the trimmed V and J ends, which lost 4 bases and 5 bases, there was a span of 15 bases. The CDR3 loop spans 14 amino acids. In DNA, the CDR3 is TGTGCCAGCAGCCCTATACAGGGATCGGAGACCCAGTACTTC. This gives the protein CASSPIQGSETQYF.

This chain links TRBV19 with TRBJ1-1; a possible D gene is TRBD1 (6 bases). The ends were cut back, 3 bases at V and 4 bases at J, with 15 bases in the middle. Germline CDR1 and CDR2: LNHDA and SQIVND (reference sequence). The CDR3 runs 15 residues. The DNA of the CDR3 is TGTGCCAGTAGTATCGTACAGGAGGGGGGCACTGAAGCTTTCTTT. The encoded protein is CASSIVQEGGTEAFF.

The rearrangement joins TRBV11-2 to TRBJ2-7; D call uncertain. Germline-derived CDR1 and CDR2 are SGHAT and FQNNGV. The CDR3 extends over 12 amino acids. With 5 bases removed from V and 4 bases from J, the gap between germline ends came to 9 bases. CDR3 DNA: TGTGCCAGCAGCCCCCTCCAATACGAGCAGTACTTC. Translated: CASSPLQYEQYF.